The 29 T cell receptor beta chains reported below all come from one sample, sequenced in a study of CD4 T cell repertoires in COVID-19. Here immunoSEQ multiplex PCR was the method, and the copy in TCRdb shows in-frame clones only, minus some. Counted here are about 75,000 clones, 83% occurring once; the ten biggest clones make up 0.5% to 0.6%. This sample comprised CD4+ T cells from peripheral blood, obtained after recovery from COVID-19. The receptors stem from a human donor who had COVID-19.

The CDR3 bases are TGTGCCAGCAGTTCTCGGTCGGAGACCCAGTACTTC. Its protein is CASSSRSETQYF. The rearrangement uses TRBV28 and TRBJ2-5, with D uncertain. The CDR3 extends over 12 amino acids. CDR1 is MDHEN, CDR2 SYDVKM, per germline. The V end was cut by 4 bases, the J end by 5 bases, with 8 bases between.

DNA for the CDR3: TGTGCCAGCAGTTACACGGCGGACACTGAAGCTTTCTTT. Amino acids: CASSYTADTEAFF. The chain employs TRBV6-5 and TRBJ1-1; no definite D call. Trimming cost V 2 bases and J 3 bases, with 7 bases left between them. The length of the CDR3 is 13 residues. The V gene's germline CDR1 is MNHEY and CDR2 SVGAGI.

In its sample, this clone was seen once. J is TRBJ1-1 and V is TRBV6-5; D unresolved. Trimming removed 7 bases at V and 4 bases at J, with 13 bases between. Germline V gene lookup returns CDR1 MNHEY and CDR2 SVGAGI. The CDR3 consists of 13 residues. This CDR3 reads CASKWSRATEAFF. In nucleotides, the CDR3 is TGTGCCAGCAAGTGGAGTCGGGCCACTGAAGCTTTCTTT.

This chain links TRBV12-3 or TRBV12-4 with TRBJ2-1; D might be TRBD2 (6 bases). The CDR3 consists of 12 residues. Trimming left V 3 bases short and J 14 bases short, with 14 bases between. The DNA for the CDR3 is TGTGCCAGCAGTTTTTTGCGGGGTGGGGAGTTCTTC. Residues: CASSFLRGGEFF.

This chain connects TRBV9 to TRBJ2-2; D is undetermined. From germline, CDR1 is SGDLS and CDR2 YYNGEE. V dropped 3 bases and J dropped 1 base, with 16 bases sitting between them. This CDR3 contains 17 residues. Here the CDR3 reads CASSATNSPLNTGELFF. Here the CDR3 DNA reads TGTGCCAGCAGCGCGACAAACAGCCCCCTGAACACCGGGGAGCTGTTTTTT.

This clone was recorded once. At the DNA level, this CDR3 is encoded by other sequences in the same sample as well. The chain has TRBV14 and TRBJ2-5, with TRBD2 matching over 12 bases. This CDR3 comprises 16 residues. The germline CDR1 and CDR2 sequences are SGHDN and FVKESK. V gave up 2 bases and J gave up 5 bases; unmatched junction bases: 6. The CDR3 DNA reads TGTGCCAGCAGCCAACTAGCGGGAGGGCCGCGGGAGACCCAGTACTTC. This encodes CASSQLAGGPRETQYF.

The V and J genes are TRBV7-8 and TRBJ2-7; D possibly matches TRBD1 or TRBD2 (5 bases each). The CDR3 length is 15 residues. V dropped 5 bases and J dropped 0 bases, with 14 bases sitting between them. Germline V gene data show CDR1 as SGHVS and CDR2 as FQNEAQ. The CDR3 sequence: CASSRGTLSSYEQYF. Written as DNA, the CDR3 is TGTGCCAGCAGCCGAGGGACCCTGAGCTCCTACGAGCAGTACTTC.

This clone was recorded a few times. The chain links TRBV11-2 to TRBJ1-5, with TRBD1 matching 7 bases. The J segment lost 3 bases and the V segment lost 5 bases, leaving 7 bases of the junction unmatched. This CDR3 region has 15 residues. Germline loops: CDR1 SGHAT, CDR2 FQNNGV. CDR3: CASSPQGGANQPQHF. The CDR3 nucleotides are TGTGCCAGCAGCCCGCAGGGGGGGGCCAATCAGCCCCAGCATTTT. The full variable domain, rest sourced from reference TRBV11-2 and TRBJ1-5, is EAGVAQSPRYKIIEKRQSVAFWCNPISGHATLYWYQQILGQGPKLLIQFQNNGVVDDSQLPKDRFSAERLKGVDSTLKIQPAKLEDSAVYLCASSPQGGANQPQHFGDGTRLSIL.

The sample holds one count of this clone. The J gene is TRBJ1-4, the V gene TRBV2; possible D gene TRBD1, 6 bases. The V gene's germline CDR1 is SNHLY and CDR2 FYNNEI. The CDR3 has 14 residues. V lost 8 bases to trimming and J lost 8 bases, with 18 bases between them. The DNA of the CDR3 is TGTGCCAGCTCCTGGGGGCCCAACGAAGAAAAACTGTTTTTT. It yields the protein CASSWGPNEEKLFF.

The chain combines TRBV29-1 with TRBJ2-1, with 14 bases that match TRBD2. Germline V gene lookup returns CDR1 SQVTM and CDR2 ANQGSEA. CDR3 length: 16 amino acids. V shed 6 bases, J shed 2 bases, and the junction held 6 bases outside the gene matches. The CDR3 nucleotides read TGCAGCGTCACAGGACTAGCGGGAGGTACCTACAATGAGCAGTTCTTC. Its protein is CSVTGLAGGTYNEQFF.

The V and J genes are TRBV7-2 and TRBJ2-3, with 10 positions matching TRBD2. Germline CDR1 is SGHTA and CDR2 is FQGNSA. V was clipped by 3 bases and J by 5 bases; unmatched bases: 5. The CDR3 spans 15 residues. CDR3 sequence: CASSFRAGGGDTQYF. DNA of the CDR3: TGTGCCAGCAGCTTTCGAGCGGGAGGGGGAGATACGCAGTATTTT. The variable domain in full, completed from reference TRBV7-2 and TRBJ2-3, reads GAGVSQSPSNKVTEKGKDVELRCDPISGHTALYWYRQSLGQGLEFLIYFQGNSAPDKSGLPSDRFSAERTGGSVSTLTIQRTQQEDSAVYLCASSFRAGGGDTQYFGPGTRLTVL.

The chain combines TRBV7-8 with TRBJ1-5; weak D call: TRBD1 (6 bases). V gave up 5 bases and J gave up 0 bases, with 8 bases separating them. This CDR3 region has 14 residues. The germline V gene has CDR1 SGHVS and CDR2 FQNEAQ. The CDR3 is CASSPDSSNQPQHF. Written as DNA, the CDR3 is TGTGCCAGCAGCCCGGACAGTAGCAATCAGCCCCAGCATTTT.

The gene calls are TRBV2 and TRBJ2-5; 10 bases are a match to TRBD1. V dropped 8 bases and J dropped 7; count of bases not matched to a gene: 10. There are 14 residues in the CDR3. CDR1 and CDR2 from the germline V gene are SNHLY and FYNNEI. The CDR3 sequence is CASERDRGKGTQYF. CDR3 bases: TGTGCCAGCGAACGGGACAGGGGTAAGGGGACCCAGTACTTC.

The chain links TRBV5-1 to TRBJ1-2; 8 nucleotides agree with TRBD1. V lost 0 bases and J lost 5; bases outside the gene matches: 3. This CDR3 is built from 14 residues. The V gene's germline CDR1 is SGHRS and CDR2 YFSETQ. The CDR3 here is CASSLDRGGYGYTF. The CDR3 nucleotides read TGCGCCAGCAGCTTGGACAGGGGGGGATATGGCTACACCTTC. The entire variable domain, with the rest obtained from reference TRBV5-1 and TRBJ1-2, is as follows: KAGVTQTPRYLIKTRGQQVTLSCSPISGHRSVSWYQQTPGQGLQFLFEYFSETQRNKGNFPGRFSGRQFSNSRSEMNVSTLELGDSALYLCASSLDRGGYGYTFGSGTRLTVV.

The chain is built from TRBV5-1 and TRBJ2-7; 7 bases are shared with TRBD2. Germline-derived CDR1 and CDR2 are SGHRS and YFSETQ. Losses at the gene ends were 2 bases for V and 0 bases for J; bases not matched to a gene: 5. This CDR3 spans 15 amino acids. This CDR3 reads CASSFGGGPSYEQYF. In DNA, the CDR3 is TGCGCCAGCAGCTTTGGGGGAGGGCCCTCCTACGAGCAGTACTTC.

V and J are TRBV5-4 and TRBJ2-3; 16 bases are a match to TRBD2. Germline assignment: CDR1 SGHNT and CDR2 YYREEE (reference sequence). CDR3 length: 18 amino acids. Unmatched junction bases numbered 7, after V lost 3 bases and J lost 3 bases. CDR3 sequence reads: CASSSGTSGRARTDTQYF. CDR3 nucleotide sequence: TGTGCCAGCAGCTCCGGGACTAGCGGGAGGGCCCGAACAGATACGCAGTATTTT. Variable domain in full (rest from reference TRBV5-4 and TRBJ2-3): ETGVTQSPTHLIKTRGQQVTLRCSSQSGHNTVSWYQQALGQGPQFIFQYYREEENGRGNFPPRFSGLQFPNYSSELNVNALELDDSALYLCASSSGTSGRARTDTQYFGPGTRLTVL.

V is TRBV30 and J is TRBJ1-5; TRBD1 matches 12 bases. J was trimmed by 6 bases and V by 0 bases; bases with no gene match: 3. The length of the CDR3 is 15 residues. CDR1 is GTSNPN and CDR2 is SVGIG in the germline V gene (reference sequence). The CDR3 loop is CAWSVGDRGLQPQHF. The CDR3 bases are TGTGCCTGGAGTGTAGGGGACAGGGGGCTTCAGCCCCAGCATTTT.

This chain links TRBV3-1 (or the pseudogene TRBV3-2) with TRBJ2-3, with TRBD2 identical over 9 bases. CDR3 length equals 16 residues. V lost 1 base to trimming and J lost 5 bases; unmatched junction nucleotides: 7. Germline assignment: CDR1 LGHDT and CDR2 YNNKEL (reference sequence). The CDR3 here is CASSQVAGGLGDTQYF. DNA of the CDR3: TGTGCCAGCAGCCAAGTGGCGGGGGGGCTCGGAGATACGCAGTATTTT.

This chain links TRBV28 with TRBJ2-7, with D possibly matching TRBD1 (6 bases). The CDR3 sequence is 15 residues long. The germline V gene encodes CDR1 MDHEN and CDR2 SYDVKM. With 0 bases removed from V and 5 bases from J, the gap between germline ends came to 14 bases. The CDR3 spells CASSLWGDTFNEQYF. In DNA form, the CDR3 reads TGTGCCAGCAGTTTATGGGGGGACACATTCAACGAGCAGTACTTC.

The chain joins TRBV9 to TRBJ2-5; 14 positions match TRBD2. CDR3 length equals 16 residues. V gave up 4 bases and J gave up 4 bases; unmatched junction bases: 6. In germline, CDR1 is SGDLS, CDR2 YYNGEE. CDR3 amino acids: CASSPGTSGRSETQYF. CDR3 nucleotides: TGTGCCAGCAGCCCAGGGACTAGCGGGAGATCAGAGACCCAGTACTTC.

The CDR3 DNA sequence: TGTGCCAGCAGCCCGGCCAACGGGGATACGCAGTATTTT. Its translation: CASSPANGDTQYF. This chain uses TRBV7-3 with TRBJ2-3; no clear D gene. The CDR3 has 13 amino acids. Deletions cut 5 bases from V and 6 bases from J, with 12 bases between. The germline CDR1 and CDR2 sequences are SGHTA and FQGTGA. Full variable domain (remainder filled in from reference TRBV7-3 and TRBJ2-3): GAGVSQTPSNKVTEKGKYVELRCDPISGHTALYWYRQSLGQGPEFLIYFQGTGAADDSGLPNDRFFAVRPEGSVSTLKIQRTERGDSAVYLCASSPANGDTQYFGPGTRLTVL.

The CDR3 sequence is CASSSYQGGETQYF. The DNA for the CDR3 is TGTGCCAGCAGTTCCTATCAGGGCGGGGAGACCCAGTACTTC. The chain combines TRBV6-5 with TRBJ2-5; TRBD1 or TRBD2 may be the D gene (5 bases each). Between the trimmed V and J ends, which lost 4 bases and 5 bases, there was a span of 14 bases. The CDR3 runs 14 residues. Germline lookup yields CDR1 MNHEY and CDR2 SVGAGI.

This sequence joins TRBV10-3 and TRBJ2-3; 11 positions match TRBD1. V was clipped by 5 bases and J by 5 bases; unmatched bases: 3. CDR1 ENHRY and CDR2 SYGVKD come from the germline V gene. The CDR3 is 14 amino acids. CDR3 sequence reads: CAISPGTGGDTQYF. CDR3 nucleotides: TGTGCCATCAGTCCTGGGACAGGGGGAGATACGCAGTATTTT.

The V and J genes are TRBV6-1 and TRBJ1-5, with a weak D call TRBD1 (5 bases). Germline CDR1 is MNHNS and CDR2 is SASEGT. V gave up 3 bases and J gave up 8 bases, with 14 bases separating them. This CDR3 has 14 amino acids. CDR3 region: CASSEWGAGKPQHF. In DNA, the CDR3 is TGTGCCAGCAGTGAGTGGGGAGCAGGGAAGCCCCAGCATTTT.

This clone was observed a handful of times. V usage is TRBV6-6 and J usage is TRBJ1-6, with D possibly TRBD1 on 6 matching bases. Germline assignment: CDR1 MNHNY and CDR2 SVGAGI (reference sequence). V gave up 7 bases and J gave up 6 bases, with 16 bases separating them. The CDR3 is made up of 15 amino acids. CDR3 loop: CASNPLQDSNSPLHF. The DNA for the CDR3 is TGTGCCAGCAACCCTCTCCAGGACAGTAATTCACCCCTCCACTTT.

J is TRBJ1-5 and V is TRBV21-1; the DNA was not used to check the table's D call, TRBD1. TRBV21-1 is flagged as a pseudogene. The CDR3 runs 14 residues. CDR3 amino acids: CASSSLRGGQPQHF. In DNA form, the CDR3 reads TGTGCCAGCAGCTCACTAAGGGGCGGACAGCCCCAGCATTTT.

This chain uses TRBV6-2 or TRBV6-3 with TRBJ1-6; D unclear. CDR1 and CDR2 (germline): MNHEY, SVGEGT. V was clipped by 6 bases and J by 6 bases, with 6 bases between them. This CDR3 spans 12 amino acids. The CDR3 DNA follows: TGTGCCAGCAGGCCTTCTAATTCACCCCTCCACTTT. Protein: CASRPSNSPLHF.

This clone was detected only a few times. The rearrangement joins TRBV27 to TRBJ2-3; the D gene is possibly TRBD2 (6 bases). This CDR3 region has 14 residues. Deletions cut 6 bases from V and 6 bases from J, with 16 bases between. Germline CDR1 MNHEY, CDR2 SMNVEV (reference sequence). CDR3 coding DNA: TGTGCCAGCAGCCTCCCCCGGCTAGCGGATACGCAGTATTTT. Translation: CASSLPRLADTQYF.

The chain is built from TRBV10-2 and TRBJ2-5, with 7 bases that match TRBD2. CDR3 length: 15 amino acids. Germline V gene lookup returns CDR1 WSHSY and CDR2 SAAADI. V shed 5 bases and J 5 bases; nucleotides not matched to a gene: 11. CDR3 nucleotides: TGCGCCAGCAGTCCCCTTCCCGGGCGGGAGGAGACCCAGTACTTC. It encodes CASSPLPGREETQYF.